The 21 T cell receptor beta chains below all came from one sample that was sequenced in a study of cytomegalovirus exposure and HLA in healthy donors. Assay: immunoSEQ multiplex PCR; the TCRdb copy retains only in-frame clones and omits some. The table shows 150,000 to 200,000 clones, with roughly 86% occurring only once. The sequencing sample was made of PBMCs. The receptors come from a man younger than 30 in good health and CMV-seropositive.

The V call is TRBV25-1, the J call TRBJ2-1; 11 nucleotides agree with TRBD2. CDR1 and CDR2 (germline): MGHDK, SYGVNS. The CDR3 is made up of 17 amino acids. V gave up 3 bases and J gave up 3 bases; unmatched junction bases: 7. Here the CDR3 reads CASSERLAGNNYNEQFF. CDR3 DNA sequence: TGTGCCAGCAGTGAGCGACTAGCGGGGAACAACTACAATGAGCAGTTCTTC.

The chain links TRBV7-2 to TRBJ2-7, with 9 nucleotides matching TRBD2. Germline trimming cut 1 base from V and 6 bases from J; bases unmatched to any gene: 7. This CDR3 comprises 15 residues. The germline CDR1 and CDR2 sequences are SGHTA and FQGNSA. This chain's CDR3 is CASSLVPSGAGEQYF. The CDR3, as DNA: TGTGCCAGCAGCTTAGTTCCTAGCGGGGCTGGCGAGCAGTACTTC.

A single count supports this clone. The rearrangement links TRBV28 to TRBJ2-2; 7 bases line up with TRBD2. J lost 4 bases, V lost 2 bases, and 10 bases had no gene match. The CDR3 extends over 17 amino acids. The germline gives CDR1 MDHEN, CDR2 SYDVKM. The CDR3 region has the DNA TGTGCCAGCAGTTTAATCAGTCTAGCGGCAACCACCGGGGAGCTGTTTTTT. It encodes CASSLISLAATTGELFF.

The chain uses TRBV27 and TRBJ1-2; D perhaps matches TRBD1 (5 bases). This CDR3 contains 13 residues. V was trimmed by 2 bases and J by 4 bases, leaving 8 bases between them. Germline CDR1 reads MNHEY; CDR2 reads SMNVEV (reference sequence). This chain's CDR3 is CASSLGGGYGYTF. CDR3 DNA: TGTGCCAGCAGTTTAGGGGGGGGCTATGGCTACACCTTC.

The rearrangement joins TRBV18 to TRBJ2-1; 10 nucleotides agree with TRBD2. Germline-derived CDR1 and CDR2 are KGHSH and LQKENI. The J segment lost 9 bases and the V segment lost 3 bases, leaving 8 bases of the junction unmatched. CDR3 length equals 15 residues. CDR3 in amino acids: CASSPERGGPGEQFF. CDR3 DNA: TGTGCCAGCTCACCTGAGCGGGGGGGGCCCGGTGAGCAGTTCTTC.

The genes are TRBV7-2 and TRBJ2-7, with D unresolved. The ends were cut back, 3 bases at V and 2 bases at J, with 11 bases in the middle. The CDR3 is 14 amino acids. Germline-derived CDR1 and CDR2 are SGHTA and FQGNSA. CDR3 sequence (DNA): TGTGCCAGCAGCTTGGTTCTGGCCCCCTACGAGCAGTACTTC. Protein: CASSLVLAPYEQYF.

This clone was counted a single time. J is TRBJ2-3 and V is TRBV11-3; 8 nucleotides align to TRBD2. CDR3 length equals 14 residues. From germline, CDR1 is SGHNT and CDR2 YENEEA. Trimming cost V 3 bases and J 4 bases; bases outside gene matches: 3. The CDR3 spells CASSFGSGADTQYF. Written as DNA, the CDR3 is TGTGCCAGCAGCTTTGGTAGCGGGGCAGATACGCAGTATTTT. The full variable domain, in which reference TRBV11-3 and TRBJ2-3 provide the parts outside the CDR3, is EAGVVQSPRYKIIEKKQPVAFWCNPISGHNTLYWYLQNLGQGPELLIRYENEEAVDDSQLPKDRFSAERLKGVDSTLKIQPAELGDSAVYLCASSFGSGADTQYFGPGTRLTVL.

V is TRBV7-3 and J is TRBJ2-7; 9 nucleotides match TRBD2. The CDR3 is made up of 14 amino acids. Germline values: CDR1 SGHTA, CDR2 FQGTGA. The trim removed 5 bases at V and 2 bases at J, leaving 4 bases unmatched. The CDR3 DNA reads TGTGCCAGCAGCCCTGTAGCGGGAGCCTACGAGCAGTACTTC. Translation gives CASSPVAGAYEQYF.

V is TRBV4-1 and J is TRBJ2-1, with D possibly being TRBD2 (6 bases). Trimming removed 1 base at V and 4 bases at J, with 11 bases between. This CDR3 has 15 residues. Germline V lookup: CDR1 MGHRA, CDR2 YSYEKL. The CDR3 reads CASSQGRGVYNEQFF. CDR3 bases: TGCGCCAGCAGCCAAGGGAGGGGTGTGTACAATGAGCAGTTCTTC.

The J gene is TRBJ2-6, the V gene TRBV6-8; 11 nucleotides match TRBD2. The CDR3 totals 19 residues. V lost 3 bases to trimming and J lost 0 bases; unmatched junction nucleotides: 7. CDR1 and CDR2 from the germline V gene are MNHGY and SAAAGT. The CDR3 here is CASSYGTSGIPSGANVLTF. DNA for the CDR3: TGTGCCAGCAGTTATGGGACTAGCGGCATACCCTCTGGGGCCAACGTCCTGACTTTC.

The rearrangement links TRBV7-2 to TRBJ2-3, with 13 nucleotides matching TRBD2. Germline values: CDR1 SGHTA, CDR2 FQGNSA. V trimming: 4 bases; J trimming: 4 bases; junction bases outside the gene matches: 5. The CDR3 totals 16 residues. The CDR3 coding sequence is TGTGCCAGCAGCTCCCGACTAGCGGGAGGCCCAGATACGCAGTATTTT. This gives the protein CASSSRLAGGPDTQYF.

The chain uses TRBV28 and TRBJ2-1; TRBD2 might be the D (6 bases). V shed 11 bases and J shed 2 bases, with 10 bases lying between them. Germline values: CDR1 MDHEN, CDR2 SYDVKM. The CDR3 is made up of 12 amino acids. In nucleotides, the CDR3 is TGTGCCGTGCGGGAAGCCTACAATGAGCAGTTCTTC. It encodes CAVREAYNEQFF.

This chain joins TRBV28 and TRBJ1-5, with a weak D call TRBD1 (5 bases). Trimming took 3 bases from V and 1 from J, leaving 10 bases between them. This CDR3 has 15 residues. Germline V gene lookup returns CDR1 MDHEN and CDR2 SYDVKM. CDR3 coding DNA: TGTGCCAGCAGTTTGTGGGGGGACAGCAATCAGCCCCAGCATTTT. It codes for CASSLWGDSNQPQHF.

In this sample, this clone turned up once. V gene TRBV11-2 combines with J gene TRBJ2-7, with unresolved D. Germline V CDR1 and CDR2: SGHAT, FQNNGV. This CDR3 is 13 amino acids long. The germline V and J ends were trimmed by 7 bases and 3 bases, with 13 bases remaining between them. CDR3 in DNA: TGTGCCAGCACCCTGGGCCGAATCTACGAGCAGTACTTC. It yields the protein CASTLGRIYEQYF. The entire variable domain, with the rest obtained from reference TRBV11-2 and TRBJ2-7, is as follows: EAGVAQSPRYKIIEKRQSVAFWCNPISGHATLYWYQQILGQGPKLLIQFQNNGVVDDSQLPKDRFSAERLKGVDSTLKIQPAKLEDSAVYLCASTLGRIYEQYFGPGTRLTVT.

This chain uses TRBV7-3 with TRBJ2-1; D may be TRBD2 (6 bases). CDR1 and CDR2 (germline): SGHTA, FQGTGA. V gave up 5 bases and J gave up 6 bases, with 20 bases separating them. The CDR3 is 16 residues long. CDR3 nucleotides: TGTGCCAGCAGCCCGCGGGGTGCGACAGATCGCAATGAGCAGTTCTTC. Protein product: CASSPRGATDRNEQFF.

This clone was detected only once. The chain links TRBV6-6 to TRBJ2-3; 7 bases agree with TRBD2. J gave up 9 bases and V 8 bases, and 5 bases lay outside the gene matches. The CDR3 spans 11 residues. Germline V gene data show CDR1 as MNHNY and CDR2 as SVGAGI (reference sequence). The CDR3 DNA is TGTGCCAGCTCCCCCGGGAGGACGCAGTATTTT. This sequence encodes CASSPGRTQYF.

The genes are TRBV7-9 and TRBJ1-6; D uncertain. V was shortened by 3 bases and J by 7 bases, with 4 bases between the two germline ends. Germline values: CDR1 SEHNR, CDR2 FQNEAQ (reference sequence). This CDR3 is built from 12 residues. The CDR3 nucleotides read TGTGCCAGCAGCTTCGGGAATTCACCCCTCCACTTT. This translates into CASSFGNSPLHF.

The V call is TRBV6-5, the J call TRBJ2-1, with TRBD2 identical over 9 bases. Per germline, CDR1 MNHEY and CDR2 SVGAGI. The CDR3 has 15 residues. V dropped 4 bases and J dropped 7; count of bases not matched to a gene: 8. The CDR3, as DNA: TGTGCCAGCAGTTGGGGCGGGAGGGCCACTAATGAGCAGTTCTTC. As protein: CASSWGGRATNEQFF.

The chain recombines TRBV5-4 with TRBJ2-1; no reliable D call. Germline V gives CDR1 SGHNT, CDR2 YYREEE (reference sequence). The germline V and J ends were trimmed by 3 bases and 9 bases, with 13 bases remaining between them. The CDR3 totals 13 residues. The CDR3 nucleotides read TGTGCCAGCAGCTCTTCCGGGTTGGGTGAGCAGTTCTTC. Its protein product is CASSSSGLGEQFF.

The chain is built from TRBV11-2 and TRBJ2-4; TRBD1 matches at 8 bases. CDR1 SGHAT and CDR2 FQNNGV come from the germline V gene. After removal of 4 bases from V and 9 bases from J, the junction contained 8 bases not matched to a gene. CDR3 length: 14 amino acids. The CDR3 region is CASSSTTGVGIQYF. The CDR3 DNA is TGTGCCAGCAGCTCAACGACAGGGGTAGGCATTCAGTACTTC.

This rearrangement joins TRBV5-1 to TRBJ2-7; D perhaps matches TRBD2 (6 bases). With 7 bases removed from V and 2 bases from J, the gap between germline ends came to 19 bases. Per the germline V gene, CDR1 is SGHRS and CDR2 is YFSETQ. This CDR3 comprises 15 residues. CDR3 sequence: CASFPSSAAPYEQYF. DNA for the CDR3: TGCGCCAGCTTCCCCTCTAGCGCGGCACCCTACGAGCAGTACTTC.